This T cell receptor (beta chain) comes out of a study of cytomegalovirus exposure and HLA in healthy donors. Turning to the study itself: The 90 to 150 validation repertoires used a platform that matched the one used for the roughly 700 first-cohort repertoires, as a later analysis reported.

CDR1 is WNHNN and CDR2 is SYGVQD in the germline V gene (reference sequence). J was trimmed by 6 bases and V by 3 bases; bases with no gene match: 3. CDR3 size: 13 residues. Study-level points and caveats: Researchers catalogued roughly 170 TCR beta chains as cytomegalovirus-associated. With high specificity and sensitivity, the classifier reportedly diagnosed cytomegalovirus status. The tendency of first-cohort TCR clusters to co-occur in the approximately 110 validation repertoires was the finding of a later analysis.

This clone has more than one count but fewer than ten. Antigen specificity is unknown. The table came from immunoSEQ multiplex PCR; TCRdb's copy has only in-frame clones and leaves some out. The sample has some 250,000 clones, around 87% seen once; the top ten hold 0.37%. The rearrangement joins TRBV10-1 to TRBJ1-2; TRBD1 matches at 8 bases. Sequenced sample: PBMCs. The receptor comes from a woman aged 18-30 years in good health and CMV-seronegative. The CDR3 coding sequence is TGCGCCAGCAGTGAATCGACAGGGGATGGCTACACCTTC. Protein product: CASSESTGDGYTF.